Presented here are 15 T cell receptor beta chains from one specimen sequenced in a study of blood T cell repertoires in COVID-19. Profiling relied on immunoSEQ multiplex PCR, and the TCRdb table lists in-frame clones only, not all of them. The sample includes nearly 25,000 clones, about 91% seen only once; the top ten take 32%. Sequenced: peripheral blood. The receptors derive from a man in his 70s with active COVID-19.

The chain carries TRBV28 and TRBJ2-7; D perhaps matches TRBD2 (6 bases). The CDR3 extends over 15 amino acids. Germline CDR1 and CDR2: MDHEN and SYDVKM. Trimming removed 2 bases from V and 3 bases from J, with 14 bases in between. The CDR3 is CASSLRAGSIYEQYF. In DNA form, the CDR3 reads TGTGCCAGCAGTTTACGTGCCGGGAGTATCTACGAGCAGTACTTC.

The chain is built from TRBV6-2 or TRBV6-3 and TRBJ2-2; 7 nucleotides align to TRBD1. The CDR3 loop spans 16 amino acids. Germline CDR1 and CDR2: MNHEY and SVGEGT. Trimming removed 10 bases from V and 0 bases from J; junction bases left unmatched: 11. The CDR3, as DNA: TGTGCCATCAACCCGGGACAGCTCGCGAACACCGGGGAGCTGTTTTTT. Translation gives CAINPGQLANTGELFF.

The V and J genes are TRBV7-2 and TRBJ2-7; D unresolved. CDR3 length equals 13 residues. Trimming cost V 1 base and J 4 bases, with 8 bases left between them. The germline gives CDR1 SGHTA, CDR2 FQGNSA. The CDR3 region has the DNA TGTGCCAGCAGCTTAGGACTGAGATACGAGCAGTACTTC. It codes for CASSLGLRYEQYF.

This chain links TRBV7-3 with TRBJ1-1; maybe TRBD1 (6 bases). V was cut by 5 bases and J by 1 base, with 14 bases left in between. CDR1 and CDR2 (germline): SGHTA, FQGTGA. This CDR3 has 15 amino acids. This CDR3 reads CASSPRDTSNTEAFF. The CDR3 DNA sequence: TGTGCCAGCAGCCCTAGGGACACTTCGAACACTGAAGCTTTCTTT.

The rearrangement links TRBV5-8 to TRBJ2-1, with TRBD2 matching 7 bases. Germline CDR1 SGHTS, CDR2 YDEGEE. Trimming cost V 5 bases and J 1 base; bases outside gene matches: 12. This CDR3 is 17 amino acids long. CDR3 protein: CASSPSSGGGSYNEQFF. In DNA, the CDR3 is TGTGCCAGCAGTCCGTCGAGTGGGGGGGGTTCCTACAATGAGCAGTTCTTC.

This chain joins TRBV6-2 or TRBV6-3 and TRBJ1-5, with 7 positions matching TRBD1. J lost 3 bases, V lost 1 base, and 3 bases had no gene match. The CDR3 is 15 amino acids. Germline assignment: CDR1 MNHEY and CDR2 SVGEGT. CDR3 bases: TGTGCCAGCAGTTACTGGACAGGTATCAATCAGCCCCAGCATTTT. Translated: CASSYWTGINQPQHF.

This chain uses TRBV4-2 with TRBJ1-2; D remains ambiguous. Between the trimmed V and J ends, which lost 3 bases and 8 bases, there was a span of 16 bases. CDR1 LGHNA and CDR2 YNFKEQ come from the germline V gene. CDR3 length: 14 amino acids. CDR3 residues: CASSHWRAGFGYTF. In DNA, the CDR3 is TGTGCCAGCAGCCACTGGAGGGCGGGGTTCGGCTACACCTTC.

This chain joins TRBV7-9 and TRBJ2-5; possibly TRBD1 for D (6 bases). The CDR3 is 14 amino acids. Deletions cut 2 bases from V and 5 bases from J, with 12 bases between. Germline V gives CDR1 SEHNR, CDR2 FQNEAQ (reference sequence). For the CDR3, the DNA is TGTGCCAGCAGCTTAACAGGGAGAGGGGAGACCCAGTACTTC. This sequence encodes CASSLTGRGETQYF.

This chain links TRBV5-6 with TRBJ2-7; 7 nucleotides match TRBD2. Per the germline V gene, CDR1 is SGHDT and CDR2 is YYEEEE. The CDR3 covers 13 residues. The V gene end was trimmed by 0 bases and the J gene end by 5 bases; junction bases not matched to a gene: 2. The CDR3: CASSLASGNEQYF. Written as DNA, the CDR3 is TGTGCCAGCAGCTTGGCTAGCGGTAACGAGCAGTACTTC.

The table lists this clone with a few counts. The V gene is TRBV5-1, the J gene TRBJ2-7; the D is unclear. Germline V gene lookup returns CDR1 SGHRS and CDR2 YFSETQ. With 0 bases removed from V and 3 bases from J, the gap between germline ends came to 13 bases. The CDR3 covers 15 residues. CDR3 sequence reads: CASSLAPGSLYEQYF. Here the CDR3 DNA reads TGCGCCAGCAGCTTGGCCCCCGGGTCCCTCTACGAGCAGTACTTC.

The chain carries TRBV2 and TRBJ2-7, with D possibly being TRBD2 (5 bases). V lost 6 bases and J lost 7, with 16 bases in between. The CDR3 has 13 residues. Germline V gene sequence: CDR1 SNHLY, CDR2 FYNNEI. The CDR3 DNA sequence: TGTGCCAGCAGGGCGGGCGTGGGCCTGGAGCAGTACTTC. Translation gives CASRAGVGLEQYF.

The chain employs TRBV6-5 and TRBJ1-1; 9 nucleotides align to TRBD1. The CDR3 is 13 residues long. Per the germline V gene, CDR1 is MNHEY and CDR2 is SVGAGI. Germline trimming cut 4 bases from V and 7 bases from J; bases unmatched to any gene: 4. DNA for the CDR3: TGTGCCAGCAGTTTAACAGGGGGCGGTGAAGCTTTCTTT. Translation gives CASSLTGGGEAFF.

The V gene is TRBV4-3, the J gene TRBJ2-1, with D uncertain. Between the trimmed V and J ends, which lost 0 bases and 5 bases, there was a span of 8 bases. Germline V gives CDR1 LGHNA, CDR2 YSLEER. The CDR3 has 14 amino acids. CDR3: CASSQDFENNEQFF. CDR3 bases: TGCGCCAGCAGCCAAGACTTTGAGAACAATGAGCAGTTCTTC.

The rearrangement joins TRBV28 to TRBJ1-2, with D perhaps TRBD1 (6 bases). With 5 bases removed from V and 8 bases from J, the gap between germline ends came to 15 bases. The CDR3 is made up of 13 amino acids. Germline CDR1 reads MDHEN; CDR2 reads SYDVKM. DNA of the CDR3: TGTGCCAGCAGTCCACACAGGGTAGGGGGCTACACCTTC. It translates to CASSPHRVGGYTF.

J is TRBJ1-5 and V is TRBV28; D gene unclear. The CDR3 contains 16 residues. Germline V gene sequence: CDR1 MDHEN, CDR2 SYDVKM. V lost 6 bases and J 3 bases, leaving 18 bases between the germline ends. This CDR3 is CASSITSGGVNQPQHF. The CDR3 DNA follows: TGTGCCAGCAGCATCACCTCTGGAGGCGTCAATCAGCCCCAGCATTTT.